A single sample gave rise to the 7 T cell receptor beta chains below, sequenced in a study of T cells after yellow fever vaccination (dated by TCRdb to about 2019). Taken with the paper, the label for treatment or condition translates to: live attenuated yellow fever vaccine strain. Library construction relied on 5' RACE. Sequencing used an Illumina HiSeq 2500. TCRdb reprocessed the public reads (quality trimming at Q25 with fastp, clone calling with MiXCR) and kept in-frame beta chains. Rows with one shared CDR3 protein collapse into an entry with the most common genes and DNA. The sample table lists fewer than 450,000 distinct CDR3 sequences, approximately 8% of them with a count of one. 17% of the sample comes from the top ten. Sequencing used PBMCs, obtained approximately 40 days after the first yellow fever vaccination. These receptors were taken from a man aged 18 to 29 who received the YFV17D yellow fever vaccine.

V usage is TRBV11-2 and J usage is TRBJ2-1; 11 nucleotides agree with TRBD2. CDR1 is SGHAT and CDR2 is FQNNGV in the germline V gene. V was clipped by 0 bases and J by 9 bases; unmatched bases: 10. The length of the CDR3 is 17 residues. DNA of the CDR3: TGTGCCAGCAGCTTAGATTTAGCGGGGGGGCAAGTGGTTGAGCAGTTCTTC. It yields the protein CASSLDLAGGQVVEQFF.

The table lists this clonotype with a few counts. V gene TRBV6-5 combines with J gene TRBJ2-1, with D maybe TRBD2 (5 bases). CDR3 length: 15 amino acids. The V end was cut by 0 bases, the J end by 6 bases, with 12 bases between. CDR1 MNHEY and CDR2 SVGAGI come from the germline V gene. CDR3 amino acids: CASSYSSSSGNEQFF. CDR3 in DNA: TGTGCCAGCAGTTACTCTTCTAGCTCTGGCAATGAGCAGTTCTTC.

This clonotype was found a few times. The V call is TRBV15, the J call TRBJ2-1; either TRBD1 or TRBD2 may supply D (5 bases each). This CDR3 region has 14 residues. Trimming left V 0 bases short and J 8 bases short, with 11 bases between. The V gene's germline CDR1 is LNHNV and CDR2 YYDKDF (reference sequence). CDR3 residues: CATSRDLGDDEQFF. Written as DNA, the CDR3 is TGTGCCACCAGCAGAGATTTAGGGGACGATGAGCAGTTCTTC.

Only a few counts were recorded for this clonotype. The V and J genes are TRBV9 and TRBJ1-2, with no clear D. This CDR3 contains 12 residues. The V and J ends lost 4 bases and 8 bases respectively, with 12 bases between them. The germline gives CDR1 SGDLS, CDR2 YYNGEE. CDR3 nucleotides: TGTGCCAGCAGCATACAAACGGGGGGCTACACCTTC. It codes for CASSIQTGGYTF.

This clonotype was counted many times. The chain couples TRBV12-5 to TRBJ2-3, with TRBD2 matching over 9 bases. Germline assignment: CDR1 LGHNT and CDR2 FRNRAP. With 1 base clipped from V and 5 bases from J, the junction kept 7 bases outside the gene matches. CDR3 length: 16 amino acids. In DNA form, the CDR3 reads TGTGCTAGTGGTTTGGGCGGGGGGGCCCCCGAAGATACGCAGTATTTT. This translates into CASGLGGGAPEDTQYF. The whole variable domain, remainder taken from reference TRBV12-5 and TRBJ2-3, is DARVTQTPRHKVTEMGQEVTMRCQPILGHNTVFWYRQTMMQGLELLAYFRNRAPLDDSGMPKDRFSAEMPDATLATLKIQPSEPRDSAVYFCASGLGGGAPEDTQYFGPGTRLTVL.

V is TRBV27 and J is TRBJ1-6, with 9 positions matching TRBD1. The CDR3 length is 15 residues. V was clipped by 7 bases and J by 8 bases; unmatched bases: 9. Germline CDR1 is MNHEY and CDR2 is SMNVEV (reference sequence). The CDR3 is CASNQQGAWYSPLHF. CDR3 nucleotide sequence: TGTGCCAGCAATCAACAGGGGGCATGGTATTCACCCCTCCACTTT.

This clonotype has only a few counts. The chain carries TRBV11-1 and TRBJ2-1; D tentatively reads TRBD1 or TRBD2 (5 bases each). Trimming removed 4 bases at V and 0 bases at J, with 19 bases between. Germline V lookup: CDR1 SGHAT, CDR2 FQDESV (reference sequence). This CDR3 has 18 residues. Here the CDR3 DNA reads TGTGCCAGCAGCTCCCCTTCCTTCGGGACGAGCTCCTACAATGAGCAGTTCTTC. As protein: CASSSPSFGTSSYNEQFF.